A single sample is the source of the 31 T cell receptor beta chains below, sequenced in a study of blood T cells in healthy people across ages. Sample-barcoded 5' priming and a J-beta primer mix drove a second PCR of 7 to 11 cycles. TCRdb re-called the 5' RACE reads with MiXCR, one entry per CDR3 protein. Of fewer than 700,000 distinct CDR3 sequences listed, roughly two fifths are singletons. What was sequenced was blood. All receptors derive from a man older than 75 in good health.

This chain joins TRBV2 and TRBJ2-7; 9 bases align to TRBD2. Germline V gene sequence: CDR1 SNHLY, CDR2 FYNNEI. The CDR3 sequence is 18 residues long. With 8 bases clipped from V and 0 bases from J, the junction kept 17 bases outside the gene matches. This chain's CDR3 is CASGASSGRPLSSYEQYF. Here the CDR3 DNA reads TGTGCCAGCGGTGCAAGTAGCGGGAGACCATTGAGCTCCTACGAGCAGTACTTC.

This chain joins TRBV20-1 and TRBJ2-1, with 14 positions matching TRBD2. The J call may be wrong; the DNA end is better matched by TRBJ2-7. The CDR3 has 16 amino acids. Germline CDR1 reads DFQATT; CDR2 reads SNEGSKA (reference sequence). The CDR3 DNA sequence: TGCAGTGCTGATCCGGGACTAGCGGGAGCCTACAATGAGCAGTACTTC. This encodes CSADPGLAGAYNEQYF.

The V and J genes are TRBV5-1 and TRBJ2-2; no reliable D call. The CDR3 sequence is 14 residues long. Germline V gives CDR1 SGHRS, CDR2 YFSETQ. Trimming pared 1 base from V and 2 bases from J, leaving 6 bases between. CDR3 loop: CASSLTLNTGELFF. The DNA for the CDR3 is TGCGCCAGCAGCTTGACTCTTAACACCGGGGAGCTGTTTTTT.

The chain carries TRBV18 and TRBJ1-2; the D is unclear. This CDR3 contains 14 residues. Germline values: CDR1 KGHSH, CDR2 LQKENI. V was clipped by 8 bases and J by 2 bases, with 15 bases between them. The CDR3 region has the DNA TGTGCCAGCAGAGCCGACTTCAGCAACTATGGCTACACCTTC. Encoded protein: CASRADFSNYGYTF.

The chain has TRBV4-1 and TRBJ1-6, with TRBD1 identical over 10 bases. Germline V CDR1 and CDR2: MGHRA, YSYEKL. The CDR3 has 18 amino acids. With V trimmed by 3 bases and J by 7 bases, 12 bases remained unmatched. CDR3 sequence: CASSHGDRGRFPNSPLHF. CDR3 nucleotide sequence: TGCGCCAGCAGCCACGGAGACAGGGGGCGATTTCCGAATTCACCCCTCCACTTT.

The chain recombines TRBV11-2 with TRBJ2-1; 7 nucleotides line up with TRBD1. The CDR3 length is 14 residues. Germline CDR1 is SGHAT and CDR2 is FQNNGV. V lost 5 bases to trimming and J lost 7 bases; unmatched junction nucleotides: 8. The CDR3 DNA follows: TGTGCCAGCAGCGCAGAGGGGGCGCGGAATGAGCAGTTCTTC. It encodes CASSAEGARNEQFF.

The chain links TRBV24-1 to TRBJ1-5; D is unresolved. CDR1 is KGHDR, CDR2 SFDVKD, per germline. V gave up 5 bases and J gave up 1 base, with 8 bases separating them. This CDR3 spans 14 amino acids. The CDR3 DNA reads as TGTGCCACCAGTGTGGCGGGGAGCAATCAGCCCCAGCATTTT. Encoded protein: CATSVAGSNQPQHF.

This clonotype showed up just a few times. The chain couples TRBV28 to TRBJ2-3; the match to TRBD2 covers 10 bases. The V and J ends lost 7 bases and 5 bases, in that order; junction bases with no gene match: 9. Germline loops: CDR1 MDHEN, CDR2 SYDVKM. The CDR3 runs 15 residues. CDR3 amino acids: CASTVAGGRLDTQYF. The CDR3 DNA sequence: TGTGCCAGCACCGTAGCGGGAGGAAGGTTAGATACGCAGTATTTT.

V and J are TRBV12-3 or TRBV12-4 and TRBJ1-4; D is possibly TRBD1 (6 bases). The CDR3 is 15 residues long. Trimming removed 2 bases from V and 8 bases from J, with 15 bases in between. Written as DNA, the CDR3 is TGTGCCAGCAGTTTAAGAGGGGGTATGGAAGAAAAACTGTTTTTT. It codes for CASSLRGGMEEKLFF.

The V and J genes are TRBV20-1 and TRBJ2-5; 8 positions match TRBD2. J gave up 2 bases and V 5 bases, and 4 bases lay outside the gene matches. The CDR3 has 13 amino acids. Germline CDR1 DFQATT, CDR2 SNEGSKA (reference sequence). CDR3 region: CSAGGLVQETQYF. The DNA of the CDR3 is TGCAGTGCTGGGGGACTAGTACAAGAGACCCAGTACTTC.

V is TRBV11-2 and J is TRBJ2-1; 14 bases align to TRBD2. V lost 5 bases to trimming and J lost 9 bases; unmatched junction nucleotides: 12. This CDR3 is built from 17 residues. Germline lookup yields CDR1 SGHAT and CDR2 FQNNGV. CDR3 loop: CASSPPGLAGVRSEQFF. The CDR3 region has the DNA TGTGCCAGCAGCCCCCCGGGACTAGCGGGGGTGCGGAGTGAGCAGTTCTTC.

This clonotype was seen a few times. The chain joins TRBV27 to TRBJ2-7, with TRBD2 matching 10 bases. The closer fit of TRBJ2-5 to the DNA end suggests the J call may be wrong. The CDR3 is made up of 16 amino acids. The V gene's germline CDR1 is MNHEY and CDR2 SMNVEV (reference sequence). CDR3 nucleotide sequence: TGTGCCAGCAGTTTTGTAGCGGGAGGAGTAGGAGAGACCCAGTACTTC. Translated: CASSFVAGGVGETQYF.

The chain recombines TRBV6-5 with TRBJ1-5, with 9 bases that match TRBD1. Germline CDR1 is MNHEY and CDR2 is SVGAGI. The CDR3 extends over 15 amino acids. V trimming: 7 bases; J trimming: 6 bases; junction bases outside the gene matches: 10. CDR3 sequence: CASKTGTGNRQPQHF. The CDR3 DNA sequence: TGTGCCAGCAAAACCGGGACAGGGAATCGTCAGCCCCAGCATTTT.

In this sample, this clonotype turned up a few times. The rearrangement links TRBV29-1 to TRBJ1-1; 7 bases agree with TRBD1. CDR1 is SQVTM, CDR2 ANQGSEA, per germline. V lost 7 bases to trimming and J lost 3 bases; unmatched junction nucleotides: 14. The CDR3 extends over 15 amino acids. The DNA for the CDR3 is TGCAGCGCCAACAGGGGTTCCCTTTCCGACACTGAAGCTTTCTTT. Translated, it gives CSANRGSLSDTEAFF.

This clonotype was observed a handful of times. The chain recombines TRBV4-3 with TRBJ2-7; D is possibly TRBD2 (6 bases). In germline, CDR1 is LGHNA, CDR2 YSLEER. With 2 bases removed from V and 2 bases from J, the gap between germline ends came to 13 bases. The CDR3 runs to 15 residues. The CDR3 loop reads CASSQRVGGTYEQYF. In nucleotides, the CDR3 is TGCGCCAGCAGCCAACGGGTGGGGGGTACCTACGAGCAGTACTTC.

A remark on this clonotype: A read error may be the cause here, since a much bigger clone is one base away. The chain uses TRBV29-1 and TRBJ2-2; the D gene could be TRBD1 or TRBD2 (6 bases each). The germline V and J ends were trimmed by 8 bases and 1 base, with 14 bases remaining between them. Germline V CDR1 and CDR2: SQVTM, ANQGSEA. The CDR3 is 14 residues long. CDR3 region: CSSGRGGNTGELFF. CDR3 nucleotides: TGCAGCTCCGGGAGAGGGGGGAACACCGGGGAGCTGTTTTTT.

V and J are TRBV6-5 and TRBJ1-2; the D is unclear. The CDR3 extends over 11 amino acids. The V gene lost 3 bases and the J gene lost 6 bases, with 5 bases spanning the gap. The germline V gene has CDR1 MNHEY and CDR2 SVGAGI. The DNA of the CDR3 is TGTGCCAGCAGTTATGGGAATGGCTACACCTTC. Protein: CASSYGNGYTF.

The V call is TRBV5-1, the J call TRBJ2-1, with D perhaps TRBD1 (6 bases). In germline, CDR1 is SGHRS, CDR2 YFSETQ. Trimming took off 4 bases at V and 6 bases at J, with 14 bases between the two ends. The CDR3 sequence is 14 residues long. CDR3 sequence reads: CASSGQTGSNEQFF. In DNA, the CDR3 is TGCGCCAGCAGCGGACAGACCGGCTCCAATGAGCAGTTCTTC.

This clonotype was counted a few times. The CDR3 spells CASSPRQGGTYEQYF. Written as DNA, the CDR3 is TGTGCCAGCAGTCCCCGTCAGGGGGGGACCTACGAGCAGTACTTC. The V call is TRBV27, the J call TRBJ2-7, with D possibly being TRBD1 or TRBD2 (7 bases each). Trimming took off 5 bases at V and 2 bases at J, with 16 bases between the two ends. This CDR3 has 15 residues. Germline V gene lookup returns CDR1 MNHEY and CDR2 SMNVEV (reference sequence).

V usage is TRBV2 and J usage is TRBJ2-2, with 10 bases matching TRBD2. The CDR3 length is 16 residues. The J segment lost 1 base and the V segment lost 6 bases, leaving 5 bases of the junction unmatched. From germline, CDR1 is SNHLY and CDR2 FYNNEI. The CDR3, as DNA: TGTGCCAGCAGCGCGGAGCGGGGGGGGAACACCGGGGAGCTGTTTTTT. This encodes CASSAERGGNTGELFF.

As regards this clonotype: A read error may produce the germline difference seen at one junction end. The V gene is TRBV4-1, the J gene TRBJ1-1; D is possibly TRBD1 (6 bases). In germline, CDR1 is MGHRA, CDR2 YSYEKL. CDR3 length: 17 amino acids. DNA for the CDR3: TGCGCCAGCAGCCAATTGGCAGGAAAGTTCAGGGACACTGAGGCTTTCTTT. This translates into CASSQLAGKFRDTEAFF.

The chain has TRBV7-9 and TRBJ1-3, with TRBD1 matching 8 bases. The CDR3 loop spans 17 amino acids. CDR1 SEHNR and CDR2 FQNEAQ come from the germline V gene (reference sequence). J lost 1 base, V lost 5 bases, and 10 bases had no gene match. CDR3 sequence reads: CASSIVTGESSGNTIYF. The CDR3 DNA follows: TGTGCCAGCAGCATAGTGACAGGGGAGTCTTCTGGAAACACCATATATTTT.

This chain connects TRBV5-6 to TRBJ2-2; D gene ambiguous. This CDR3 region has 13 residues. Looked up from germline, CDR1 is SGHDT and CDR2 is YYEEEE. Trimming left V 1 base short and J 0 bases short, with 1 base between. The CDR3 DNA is TGTGCCAGCAGCTTGACGAACACCGGGGAGCTGTTTTTT. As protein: CASSLTNTGELFF.

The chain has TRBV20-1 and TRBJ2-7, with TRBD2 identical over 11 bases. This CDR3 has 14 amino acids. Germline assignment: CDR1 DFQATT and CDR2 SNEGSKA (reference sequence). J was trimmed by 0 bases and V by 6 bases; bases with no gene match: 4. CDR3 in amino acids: CSASTSGVSYEQYF. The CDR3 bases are TGCAGTGCCTCGACTAGCGGGGTCTCCTACGAGCAGTACTTC.

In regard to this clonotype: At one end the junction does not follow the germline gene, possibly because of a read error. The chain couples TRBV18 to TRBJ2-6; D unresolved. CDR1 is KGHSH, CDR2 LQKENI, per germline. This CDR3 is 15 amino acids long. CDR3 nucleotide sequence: TGTGCCAGCCCACCAGACCTTGCTGGGGCCAACGTCCTGACTTTC. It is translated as CASPPDLAGANVLTF.

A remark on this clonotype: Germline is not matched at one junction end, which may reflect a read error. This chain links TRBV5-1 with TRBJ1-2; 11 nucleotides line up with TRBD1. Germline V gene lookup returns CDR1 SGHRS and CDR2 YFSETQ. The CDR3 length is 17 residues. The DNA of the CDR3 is TGCGTCAGCAGCACCGGGACAGGGGGTGCAAGTCTTAGTGGCTACACCTTC. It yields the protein CVSSTGTGGASLSGYTF.

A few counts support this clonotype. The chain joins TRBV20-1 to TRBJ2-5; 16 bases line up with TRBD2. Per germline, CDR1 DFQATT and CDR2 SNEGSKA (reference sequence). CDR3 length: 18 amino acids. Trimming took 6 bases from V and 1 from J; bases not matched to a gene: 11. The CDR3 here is CSAQSGLAGGSLQETQYF. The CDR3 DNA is TGCAGTGCCCAATCGGGACTAGCGGGAGGGAGTCTCCAAGAGACCCAGTACTTC.

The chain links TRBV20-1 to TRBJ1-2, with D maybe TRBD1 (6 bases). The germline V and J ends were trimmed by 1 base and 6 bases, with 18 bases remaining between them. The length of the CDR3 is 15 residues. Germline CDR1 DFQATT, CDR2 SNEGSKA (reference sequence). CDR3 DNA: TGCAGTGCTAGAGGGGGAGGGCAGGGGTCCAATGGCTACACCTTC. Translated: CSARGGGQGSNGYTF.

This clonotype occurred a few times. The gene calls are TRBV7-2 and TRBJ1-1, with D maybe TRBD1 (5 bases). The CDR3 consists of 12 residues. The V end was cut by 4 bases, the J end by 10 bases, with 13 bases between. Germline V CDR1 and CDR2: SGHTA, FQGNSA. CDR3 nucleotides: TGTGCCAGCAGCTCGCCAGGGCTTGGAGCTTTCTTT. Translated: CASSSPGLGAFF.

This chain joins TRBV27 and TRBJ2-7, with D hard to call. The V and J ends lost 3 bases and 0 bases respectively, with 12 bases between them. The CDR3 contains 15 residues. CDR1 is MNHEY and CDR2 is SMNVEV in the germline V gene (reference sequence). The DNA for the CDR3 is TGTGCCAGCAGTTTCAGCCGCTGGGGCTCCTACGAGCAGTACTTC. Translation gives CASSFSRWGSYEQYF.

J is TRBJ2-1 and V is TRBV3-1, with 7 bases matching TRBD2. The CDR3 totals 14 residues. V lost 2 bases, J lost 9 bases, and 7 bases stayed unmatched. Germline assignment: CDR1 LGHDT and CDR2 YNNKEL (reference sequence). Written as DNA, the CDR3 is TGTGCCAGCAGCCAATCTCAAAGCGGGGCTGAGCAGTTCTTC. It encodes CASSQSQSGAEQFF.